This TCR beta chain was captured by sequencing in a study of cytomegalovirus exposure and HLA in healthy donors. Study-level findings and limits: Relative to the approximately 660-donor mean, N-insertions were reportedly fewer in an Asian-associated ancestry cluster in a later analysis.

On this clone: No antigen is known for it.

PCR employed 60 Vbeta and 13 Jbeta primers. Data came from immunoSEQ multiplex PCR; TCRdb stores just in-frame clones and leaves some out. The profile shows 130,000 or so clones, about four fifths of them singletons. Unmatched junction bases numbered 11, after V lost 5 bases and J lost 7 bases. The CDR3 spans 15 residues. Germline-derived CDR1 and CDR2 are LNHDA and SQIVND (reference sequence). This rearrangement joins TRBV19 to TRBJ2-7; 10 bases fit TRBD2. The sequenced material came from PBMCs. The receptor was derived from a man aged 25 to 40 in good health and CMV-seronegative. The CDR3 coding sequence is TGTGCCAGTAGTCCCTCCCGGGCTAGCGGGGGTGAGCAGTACTTC. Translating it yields CASSPSRASGGEQYF.